A selection of T cell receptor beta chains follows, all from one sample in a study of beta chain features in type 1 diabetes. Only in-frame clones appear in the TCRdb table, and some are missing; sequencing was by immunoSEQ multiplex PCR. The data hold around 250,000 clones, with around a quarter observed a single time. The sample consisted of central memory CD4+ T cells from blood. The origin of the receptors is a man younger than 45 in good health. CDR3s include the opening cysteine and the closing phenylalanine or tryptophan. The D gene is left open where the match is weak. Only some rows state a clone size, as once, few, many or a class for expanded clones.

-	-	TRBV28	TRBJ1-5	TGTGCCAGCACCTCGGGTCAGCGCAATCAGCCCCAGCATTTT	CASTSGQRNQPQHF
-	few	TRBV28	TRBJ1-2	TGTGCCAGCAGTCCCCCCGACAGATACTATGGCTACACCTTC	CASSPPDRYYGYTF
-	few	TRBV7-2	TRBJ2-7	TGTGCCAGCAGTCAACGAGACGCCTACGAGCAGTACTTC	CASSQRDAYEQYF
-	-	TRBV10-3	TRBJ2-3	TGTGCCATCAGTGACGGCACAGATACGCAGTATTTT	CAISDGTDTQYF
TRBD2	-	TRBV5-1	TRBJ2-3	TGCGCCAGCAGCTACGCTAGCGGGGGGAGCACAGATACGCAGTATTTT	CASSYASGGSTDTQYF
-	-	TRBV30	TRBJ1-2	TGTGCCTGGACCATGGGTACAGCGCTCTTCTATGGCTACACCTTC	CAWTMGTALFYGYTF
-	-	TRBV27	TRBJ1-5	TGTGCCAGCATCCGGGACGATGGAGCGGCCCAGCATTTT	CASIRDDGAAQHF
-	-	TRBV11-3	TRBJ2-5	TGTGCCAGCAGCTTAAACGGAAAAGAGACCCAGTACTTC	CASSLNGKETQYF
-	few	TRBV11-3	TRBJ2-1	TGTGCCAGCAGCTTACGTCCGGATGAGCAGTTCTTC	CASSLRPDEQFF
-	once	TRBV7-2	TRBJ2-7	TGTGCCAGCAGCTTTTACCCGGACAGCTCCTACGAGCAGTACTTC	CASSFYPDSSYEQYF
-	few	TRBV30	TRBJ2-7	TGTGCCTGGAGTGGGGGATACGAGCAGTACTTC	CAWSGGYEQYF
TRBD2	-	TRBV30	TRBJ2-1	TGTGCCTGGAGACTAGCGGGTGGGATAAATGAGCAGTTCTTC	CAWRLAGGINEQFF
TRBD2	-	TRBV6-5	TRBJ2-3	TGTGCCAGCAGTTCCACCCTAGCGGGGAGAGTGGATACGCAGTATTTT	CASSSTLAGRVDTQYF
-	few	TRBV5-1	TRBJ2-1	TGCGCCAGCAGCGACACAAGCTCCTACAATGAGCAGTTCTTC	CASSDTSSYNEQFF
-	few	TRBV30	TRBJ2-7	TGTGCCTGGACCAAAAGGGGCTACGAGCAGTACTTC	CAWTKRGYEQYF
-	-	TRBV7-2	TRBJ2-4	TGTGCCAGCAGCTTAGTAGGGGGAGTAATAGACATTCAGTACTTC	CASSLVGGVIDIQYF
-	-	TRBV5-1	TRBJ2-5	TGCGCCAGCAGCCCAGGGGGGTACCAAGAGACCCAGTACTTC	CASSPGGYQETQYF
-	-	TRBV18	TRBJ2-7	TGTGCCAGCTCCCCCCATCCGCGTAGCTACGAGCAGTACTTC	CASSPHPRSYEQYF
-	few	TRBV10-2	TRBJ2-1	TGCGCCAGCAGTGTAGACGGGGGAAACAATGAGCAGTTCTTC	CASSVDGGNNEQFF
-	-	TRBV9	TRBJ2-7	TGTGCCAGCAGCGTAGGGGAAGGGAGGTACGAGCAGTACTTC	CASSVGEGRYEQYF